A selection of T cell receptor beta chains follows, all from one sample in a study of CD8 T cells in ankylosing spondylitis. MiXCR, applied by TCRdb to the 5' RACE reads, yields one record per CDR3 protein. Of 300,000 to 400,000 distinct CDR3 sequences in the sample, around 20% were seen once. Sequenced sample: blood, either unsorted or a sorted T cell fraction (not recorded which). Source of these receptors: a male donor with ankylosing spondylitis. Both conserved end residues are part of each CDR3. D genes are given only for firm matches. Expanded clones are given a class, and other clones once, few, many or no size at all.

d_call clone_size j_call v_call cdr3_nt cdr3_aa
- - TRBJ2-7 TRBV28 TGTGCCAGCAGTCTCTACAGGAGAGAGCAGTACTTC CASSLYRREQYF
- few TRBJ1-5 TRBV12-3/TRBV12-4 TGTGCCAGCAGAGGGGGACCAGGGGTTCAGCCCCAGCATTTT CASRGGPGVQPQHF
TRBD1 - TRBJ2-7 TRBV5-1 TGCGCCAGCAAAGAAACAGGGGCCGGGGAGATCGAGCAGTACTTC CASKETGAGEIEQYF
TRBD2 few TRBJ2-7 TRBV3-1 TGTGCCAGCAGCCCCCGGGCGGGAGAAACCTACGAGCAGTACTTC CASSPRAGETYEQYF
- - TRBJ2-1 TRBV5-4 TGTGCCAGCAGCCCCGAGATATCCCGGAACAATGAGCAGTTCTTC CASSPEISRNNEQFF
- - TRBJ2-1 TRBV28 TGTGCCAGCATTCGTTCTTTAGGGGAGAGCTCCTACAATGAGCAGTTCTTC CASIRSLGESSYNEQFF
TRBD1 - TRBJ1-4 TRBV20-1 TGCAGTGCTAGCCGGGACAGGTTCGAAAAACTGTTTTTT CSASRDRFEKLFF
TRBD1 few TRBJ1-1 TRBV20-1 TGCAGTGCCCGACAGGGGATAAACACTGAAGCTTTCTTT CSARQGINTEAFF
TRBD2 - TRBJ2-3 TRBV20-1 TGCAGTGCTGGTCCCTCCAGCCACACTAGCGGCCTCACAGATACGCAGTATTTT CSAGPSSHTSGLTDTQYF
- few TRBJ2-3 TRBV24-1 TGTGCCACCAGTGATTCCTCCAGCACAGATACGCAGTATTTT CATSDSSSTDTQYF
- - TRBJ2-2 TRBV23-1 TGCGCCAGAACCCTCTCGGGCGTCACCGGGGAGCTGTTTTTT CARTLSGVTGELFF
- few TRBJ2-3 TRBV12-3/TRBV12-4 TGTGCCAGCAGAACCGGACTTATCCCTGGCACAGATACGCAGTATTTT CASRTGLIPGTDTQYF
- - TRBJ2-7 TRBV2 TGTGCCAGCAGTGTTCGGGGTGGGAGCTCCTACGAGCAGTACTTC CASSVRGGSSYEQYF
- - TRBJ2-7 TRBV6-5 TGTGCCAGCAGTTACCGGGCGTACACCTACGAGCAGTACTTC CASSYRAYTYEQYF
- - TRBJ1-2 TRBV18 TGTGCCAGCTCACCACAACGGCAGGAGATGAACTATGGCTACACCTTC CASSPQRQEMNYGYTF
- - TRBJ1-2 TRBV29-1 TGCAGCGTTGAAGATCCCCGTTGGGACTACACCTTC CSVEDPRWDYTF
TRBD1 - TRBJ2-3 TRBV20-1 TGCAGTGCTAGGACCGGACAGGGTGAATCGGATACGCAGTATTTT CSARTGQGESDTQYF
TRBD2 few TRBJ2-5 TRBV11-3 TGTGCCAGCAGCCCCCGGGGAGCGGGAAGGGAGACCCAGTACTTC CASSPRGAGRETQYF
- few TRBJ2-3 TRBV29-1 TGCAGCACCGAGGGCACAGATACGCAGTATTTT CSTEGTDTQYF
- - TRBJ2-3 TRBV11-2 TGTGCCAGCTTCAGTCCCACAGATACGCAGTATTTT CASFSPTDTQYF
- - TRBJ2-3 TRBV20-1 TGCAGTGCCGGAATGGGCATGGATACGCAGTATTTT CSAGMGMDTQYF
- few TRBJ1-2 TRBV5-1 TGCGCCAGCAGCTTCCGCCAGGGGAGCTACACCTTC CASSFRQGSYTF
- - TRBJ2-1 TRBV20-1 TGCAGTGCTAGAGGGGCAGGGCGAAACAATGAGCAGTTCTTC CSARGAGRNNEQFF
TRBD2 many TRBJ2-1 TRBV3-1 TGTGCCAGCAGCCAAGAACCGGGACTAGCAAGAGGTGAGCAGTTCTTC CASSQEPGLARGEQFF
TRBD1 few TRBJ1-6 TRBV27 TGTGCCAGCAGTTCGGACAGGGGGCTCTATAATTCACCCCTCCACTTT CASSSDRGLYNSPLHF
- - TRBJ2-6 TRBV4-1 TGCGCCAGCAGCCCTATTAAATTCTCTTGGGCCAACGTCCTGACTTTC CASSPIKFSWANVLTF
- - TRBJ1-6 TRBV18 TGTGCCAGCTCACCACGTGCGTGGACAGACTCGACCGGATCACCCCTCCACTTT CASSPRAWTDSTGSPLHF
- - TRBJ2-1 TRBV7-3 TGTGCCAGCAGCTTAATGGCGGCAGGGCTAGGGAATGAGCAGTTCTTC CASSLMAAGLGNEQFF
TRBD2 few TRBJ2-1 TRBV19 TGTGCCAGTAGTATGGGACTAAGGAGCGGGGTTGAGCAGTTCTTC CASSMGLRSGVEQFF
- - TRBJ1-1 TRBV19 TGTGCCAGTAGTGCTTTCGATCCGCCGAACACTGAAGCTTTCTTT CASSAFDPPNTEAFF
TRBD2 - TRBJ2-1 TRBV20-1 TGCAGTGCTAGAGATTCTAGCGGGAGTTTCTCCTACAATGAGCAGTTCTTC CSARDSSGSFSYNEQFF
- few TRBJ1-2 TRBV29-1 TGCAGCGGTTGGGCGGCATTCGAGGAAGGCTACACCTTC CSGWAAFEEGYTF
- once TRBJ2-1 TRBV28 TGTGCCAGCACCCTAAGTTTGGGGCCCGGGGACAATGAGCAGTTCTTC CASTLSLGPGDNEQFF
TRBD1 - TRBJ1-1 TRBV7-8 TGTGCCAGCAGCTTACTACAGGGGGCTGAAGCTTTCTTT CASSLLQGAEAFF
TRBD1 few TRBJ1-4 TRBV7-2 TGTGCCAGCAGCTTAAGGGCGACAGGGAATGAAAAACTGTTTTTT CASSLRATGNEKLFF
- - TRBJ1-1 TRBV7-9 TGTGCCAGCAGCTTAGTGGTCTCGTCGGGCACTGAAGCTTTCTTT CASSLVVSSGTEAFF
- - TRBJ2-7 TRBV6-1 TGTGCCAGCAGTGAAGGGACCCCATTCTACGAGCTGTACTTC CASSEGTPFYELYF
TRBD2 few TRBJ2-3 TRBV5-1 TGCGCCAGCAGCTTTTTTCTAGCGGGAGGGGTCGCAGATACGCAGTATTTT CASSFFLAGGVADTQYF
- - TRBJ2-6 TRBV10-3 TGTGCCATCAGTGAGTCTCGGACACCAGGTTTCTCTGGGGCCAACGTCCTGACTTTC CAISESRTPGFSGANVLTF
- - TRBJ2-2 TRBV5-1 TGCGCCAGCAGCTACAGTCTCGGGGAGCTGTTTTTT CASSYSLGELFF
TRBD1 few TRBJ1-2 TRBV28 TGTGCCAGCAGTACTAGGACAGGGGGTGGCTATGGCTACACCTTC CASSTRTGGGYGYTF
TRBD2 - TRBJ2-3 TRBV11-3 TGTGCCAGCAGCCCCCGGGAGGGACTCCGCACAGATACGCAGTATTTT CASSPREGLRTDTQYF